Detailed here is one T cell receptor beta chain. As yet, its antigen is unknown. This sample is part of a study of vaccination effects on CD4 cells after COVID-19. Some clones are missing from TCRdb's copy, which holds only in-frame ones; the method was immunoSEQ multiplex PCR. The sample lists tens of thousands of clones; approximately 81% were seen once. Prior to sequencing, the ViraFEST assay stimulated PBMC with viral peptide pools, which expanded the antigen-specific CD4+ T cells. Having been cultured for 10 days, the cells underwent CD4+ T cell isolation. Having tested negative for nucleocapsid antibodies, the vaccine recipients showed no prior SARS-CoV-2 infection. Half of the medium was exchanged for IL-2 medium on both days 3 and 7. Study-wide results and caveats: The study dataset contains few convalescent patients and includes no early post-infection timepoints.

V lost 5 bases to trimming and J lost 1 base, with 9 bases between them. Germline V CDR1 and CDR2: SGDLS, YYNGEE. The CDR3 extends over 13 amino acids. The sequencing used CD4+ T cells from PBMCs cultured with HCoV-229E spike peptides, collected before COVID-19 vaccination. The origin of this receptor is a human donor who received a COVID-19 vaccine. The chain carries TRBV9 and TRBJ1-1; D unclear. CDR3 nucleotides: TGTGCCAGCAGTATTCAGTCGAACACTGAAGCTTTCTTT. It encodes CASSIQSNTEAFF.